A single sample gave rise to the 10 T cell receptor beta chains below, sequenced in a study of blood T cell repertoires in COVID-19. The data were produced by immunoSEQ multiplex PCR, yet TCRdb's version contains in-frame clones alone and is incomplete. The sample yields around 76,000 clones, roughly 85% seen once. Sequencing was performed on peripheral blood. These TCRs come from a man at least 80 years old with acute or convalescent COVID-19.

The chain recombines TRBV5-4 with TRBJ2-5; D is perhaps TRBD1 (7 bases). Deletions cut 4 bases from V and 5 bases from J, with 15 bases between. The CDR3 sequence is 14 residues long. In germline, CDR1 is SGHNT, CDR2 YYREEE (reference sequence). The DNA for the CDR3 is TGTGCCAGCAGCACACCACAGGGGAGGGAGACCCAGTACTTC. Residues: CASSTPQGRETQYF.

The chain has TRBV4-3 and TRBJ1-1; the D is unclear. The germline CDR1 and CDR2 sequences are LGHNA and YSLEER. The CDR3 has 13 amino acids. Trimming removed 1 base from V and 5 bases from J, with 8 bases in between. The CDR3 bases are TGCGCCAGCAGCCAAGGACTGTTGACTGAAGCTTTCTTT. Encoded protein: CASSQGLLTEAFF.

J is TRBJ2-7 and V is TRBV5-1, with 9 positions matching TRBD2. Germline values: CDR1 SGHRS, CDR2 YFSETQ. The CDR3 has 14 residues. With 4 bases clipped from V and 7 bases from J, the junction kept 9 bases outside the gene matches. The CDR3 sequence: CASSVAGDFGEQYF. CDR3 bases: TGCGCCAGCAGCGTAGCGGGAGACTTTGGAGAGCAGTACTTC.

Here the CDR3 reads CASKGGTGEAFF. The CDR3 coding sequence is TGTGCCAGCAAGGGCGGGACCGGTGAAGCTTTCTTT. The chain uses TRBV6-5 and TRBJ1-1, with D perhaps matching TRBD1 (5 bases). Germline lookup yields CDR1 MNHEY and CDR2 SVGAGI. The V end lost 7 bases, the J end lost 7 bases, and 13 bases lay between the germline ends. This CDR3 has 12 residues.

V gene TRBV19 combines with J gene TRBJ1-5; D is possibly TRBD1 (5 bases). This CDR3 is 13 amino acids long. Trimming took 1 base from V and 7 from J, leaving 8 bases between them. CDR1 LNHDA and CDR2 SQIVND come from the germline V gene (reference sequence). The CDR3 sequence is CASSIAQGQPQHF. In DNA, the CDR3 is TGTGCCAGTAGTATAGCTCAGGGCCAGCCCCAGCATTTT. The whole variable domain, filled in from reference TRBV19 and TRBJ1-5, reads DGGITQSPKYLFRKEGQNVTLSCEQNLNHDAMYWYRQDPGQGLRLIYYSQIVNDFQKGDIAEGYSVSREKKESFPLTVTSAQKNPTAFYLCASSIAQGQPQHFGDGTRLSIL.

The chain has TRBV10-1 and TRBJ2-7, with D possibly TRBD2 on 6 matching bases. Between the trimmed V and J ends, which lost 8 bases and 5 bases, there was a span of 16 bases. This CDR3 is 13 amino acids long. In germline, CDR1 is WNHNN, CDR2 SYGVQD (reference sequence). CDR3 DNA sequence: TGCGCCAGCTGGGACGGGCGGGGAAACGAGCAGTACTTC. Translating it yields CASWDGRGNEQYF.

CDR3 residues: CASSFEAMNTEAFF. CDR3 DNA: TGCGCCAGCAGCTTTGAAGCTATGAACACTGAAGCTTTCTTT. This rearrangement joins TRBV5-1 to TRBJ1-1; D is ambiguous. The CDR3 length is 14 residues. Germline V CDR1 and CDR2: SGHRS, YFSETQ. V gave up 2 bases and J gave up 0 bases, with 8 bases separating them.

This chain links TRBV28 with TRBJ2-5; 7 nucleotides agree with TRBD2. The germline V gene encodes CDR1 MDHEN and CDR2 SYDVKM. The V segment lost 2 bases and the J segment 5 bases; nucleotides outside the gene matches: 2. The length of the CDR3 is 13 residues. Here the CDR3 reads CASSLGGGETQYF. Here the CDR3 DNA reads TGTGCCAGCAGTTTAGGGGGAGGGGAGACCCAGTACTTC.

This clone was detected a few times. V and J are TRBV5-1 and TRBJ1-2; 10 bases align to TRBD1. Trimming cost V 4 bases and J 2 bases; bases outside gene matches: 2. CDR1 is SGHRS, CDR2 YFSETQ, per germline. The length of the CDR3 is 14 residues. The CDR3 bases are TGCGCCAGCAGCGGGGGACAGGGGAACTATGGCTACACCTTC. It encodes CASSGGQGNYGYTF.

This clone appeared a single time. V is TRBV29-1 and J is TRBJ2-5; a possible D gene is TRBD1 (6 bases). Between the trimmed V and J ends, which lost 4 bases and 1 base, there was a span of 13 bases. CDR1 and CDR2 from the germline V gene are SQVTM and ANQGSEA. There are 14 residues in the CDR3. In nucleotides, the CDR3 is TGCAGCGTTGGGGCAGGGGCCTCCCAAGAGACCCAGTACTTC. It specifies CSVGAGASQETQYF.